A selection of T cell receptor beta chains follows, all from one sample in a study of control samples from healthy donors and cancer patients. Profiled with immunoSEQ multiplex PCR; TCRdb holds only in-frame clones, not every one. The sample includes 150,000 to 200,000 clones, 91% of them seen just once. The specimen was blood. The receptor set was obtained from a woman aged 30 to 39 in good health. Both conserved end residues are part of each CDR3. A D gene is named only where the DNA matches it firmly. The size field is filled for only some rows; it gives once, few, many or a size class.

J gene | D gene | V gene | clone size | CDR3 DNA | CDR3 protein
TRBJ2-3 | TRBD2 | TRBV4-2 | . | TGTGCCAGCGGACTAGCGGGAGGGGTGGATACGCAGTATTTT | CASGLAGGVDTQYF
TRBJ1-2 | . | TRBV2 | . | TGTGCCAGCAGGGCCCTCGACTATGGCTACACCTTC | CASRALDYGYTF
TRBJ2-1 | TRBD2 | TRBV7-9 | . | TGTGCCAGCAGTTCAGGGCCTAGCGGGAGGGCCCATGAGCAGTTCTTC | CASSSGPSGRAHEQFF
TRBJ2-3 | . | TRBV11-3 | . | TGTGCCAGCAGCACTCAGCGGACAGATACGCAGTATTTT | CASSTQRTDTQYF
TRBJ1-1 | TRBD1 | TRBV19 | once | TGTGCCAGTGCCCGGGACAGGGGGGGAGCTTTCTTT | CASARDRGGAFF
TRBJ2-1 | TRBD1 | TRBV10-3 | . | TGTGCCATCAGTCAAACAGGGGACTCCTACAATGAGCAGTTCTTC | CAISQTGDSYNEQFF
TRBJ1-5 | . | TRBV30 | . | TGTGCCTGGAGTGCAGGGGACAATCAGCCCCAGCATTTT | CAWSAGDNQPQHF
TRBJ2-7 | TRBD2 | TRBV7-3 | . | TGTGCCAGCAGCTTCCCAGGGACTAGGCGTTCCTACGAGCAGTACTTC | CASSFPGTRRSYEQYF
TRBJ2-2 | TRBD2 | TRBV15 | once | TGTGCCACCAGCAGAGAAGGGGTGGGAGGGCGGACCGGGGAGCTGTTTTTT | CATSREGVGGRTGELFF
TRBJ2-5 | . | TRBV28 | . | TGTGCCAGCAGTCTCCTAGAAGAGACCCAGTACTTC | CASSLLEETQYF
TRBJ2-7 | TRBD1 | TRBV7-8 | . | TGTGCCAGCAGCTTAGCACAGGGGGGCTTTACCTACGAGCAGTACTTC | CASSLAQGGFTYEQYF
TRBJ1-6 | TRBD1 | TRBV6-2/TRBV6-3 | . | TGTGCCAGCAGATACGACAGGGGGCTATCACCCCTCCACTTT | CASRYDRGLSPLHF
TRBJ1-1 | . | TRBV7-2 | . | TGTGCCAGCAGCTTAGTTCCGGTAGGAACTGAAGCTTTCTTT | CASSLVPVGTEAFF
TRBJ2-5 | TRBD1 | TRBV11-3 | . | TGTGCCAGCAGCCCCCGGACAGGGCCAGAGACCCAGTACTTC | CASSPRTGPETQYF
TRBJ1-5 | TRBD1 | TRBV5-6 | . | TGTGCCAGCAGCTTGGGACAGGGACAGCCCCAGCATTTT | CASSLGQGQPQHF
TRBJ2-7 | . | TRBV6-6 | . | TGTGCCAGCAGTTACATCGGGGGCCACGAGCAGTACTTC | CASSYIGGHEQYF
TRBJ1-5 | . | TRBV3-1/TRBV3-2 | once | TGTGCCAGCAGCGGACAAACCAATCAGCCCCAGCATTTT | CASSGQTNQPQHF